This TCR beta chain was observed in a study of glioma-infiltrating T cells after dendritic cell vaccination. The CDR3 extends over 15 amino acids. The ends lost 5 bases at V and 1 base at J; junction bases unmatched: 4. Germline loops: CDR1 MNHNS, CDR2 SASEGT. The immunoSEQ assay amplified TCRB CDR3 from up to roughly 2 ug DNA. The PCR used 60 V beta and 13 J beta primers. Using immunoSEQ multiplex PCR, the repertoire was profiled, and TCRdb retains in-frame clones only, with some absent. The table lists under 35,000 clones, 90% to 95% of them singletons. This clonotype originated in a human donor with glioblastoma. The sequenced sample was blood, obtained before dendritic cell vaccination. The chain couples TRBV6-1 to TRBJ2-2; 7 bases are shared with TRBD1. CDR3 sequence reads: CASSKDRLNTGELFF. Written as DNA, the CDR3 is TGTGCCAGCAGTAAGGACAGGTTGAACACCGGGGAGCTGTTTTTT.